A selection of T cell receptor beta chains follows, all from one sample in a study of PD-L1 blockade in urothelial cancer. Libraries were prepared by immunoSEQ multiplex PCR; TCRdb keeps only in-frame clonotypes and omits some of them. The table has under 85,000 clones, 91% seen once. This specimen was PBMCs, taken around atezolizumab (anti-PD-L1) treatment. The receptors were sampled from an elderly woman with urothelial cancer. Each CDR3 is given with its conserved first and last residue. Fields, in order: D gene, J gene, V gene, clone size, CDR3 DNA, CDR3 protein. The D gene is left open where the match is weak. Clone size is not always given. Where it is, it says once, few, many or a class for expanded clones.

.,TRBJ1-1,TRBV28,.,TGTGCCAGCATCGCACTCTCCGGAGCTTTCTTT,CASIALSGAFF
.,TRBJ2-4,TRBV28,.,TGTGCCAGCAGTTCCAGGACGGGACAGTACTTC,CASSSRTGQYF
TRBD1,TRBJ1-1,TRBV6-1,few,TGTGCCAGCAGTGAATGGGGACAGCAAGGTACTGAAGCTTTCTTT,CASSEWGQQGTEAFF
.,TRBJ1-1,TRBV6-5,.,TGTGCCAGCAGTCGAAACATGAGGGGGACTGAAGCTTTCTTT,CASSRNMRGTEAFF
.,TRBJ1-5,TRBV11-2,.,TGTGCCAGCAGCTTAAATCCGGGAAAAAATCAGCCCCAGCATTTT,CASSLNPGKNQPQHF
.,TRBJ2-5,TRBV7-2,.,TGTGCCAGCAGCTTAGAACCAGGGGTCAATCAAGAGACCCAGTACTTC,CASSLEPGVNQETQYF
.,TRBJ2-1,TRBV10-1,.,TGCGCCAGCAGTGAGTCGGAGGCGGCGGGACGGCAGTTCTTC,CASSESEAAGRQFF
TRBD1,TRBJ2-7,TRBV28,medium-sized,TGTGCCAGCAGTTTATTCCCGGACAGGGGGACTCTCTACGAGCAGTACTTC,CASSLFPDRGTLYEQYF
TRBD2,TRBJ2-1,TRBV9,.,TGTGCCAGCAGCGTAGAGCTAGCGGGGCTCTACAATGAGCAGTTCTTC,CASSVELAGLYNEQFF
TRBD2,TRBJ2-7,TRBV6-1,.,TGTGCCAGCACCATCTCTTGGCGGGGGAACGAGCAGTACTTC,CASTISWRGNEQYF
.,TRBJ1-1,TRBV6-1,.,TGTGCCAGCAGTGCCGCGGGAGCACATGAAGCTTTCTTT,CASSAAGAHEAFF
.,TRBJ2-6,TRBV6-1,.,TGTGCCAGCAGTGGGAACCGCCCGGACAGAGCTTTCTCTGGGGCCAACGTCCTGACTTTC,CASSGNRPDRAFSGANVLTF
TRBD2,TRBJ2-7,TRBV18,.,TGTGCCAGCTCACCAGGACTAGCGGGAGCAGGGGCCTACGAGCAGTACTTC,CASSPGLAGAGAYEQYF
.,TRBJ2-7,TRBV6-6,.,TGTGCCAGCGGTGGAGGGTCCTACGAGCAGTACTTC,CASGGGSYEQYF